This TCR beta chain was identified in a study of blood T cell repertoires in COVID-19. As for the study in general: Sources were T cells, B-cell-depleted T cells, or PBMCs; the material itself was cDNA or gDNA.

Assay: immunoSEQ multiplex PCR; the TCRdb copy retains only in-frame clones and omits some. Found here are a few hundred thousand clones, around 89% of them singletons; the top ten hold 1.2%. Note on this clone: The same CDR3 can be traced to other DNA sequences in this sample.

The sequence came from a woman younger than 35 who had recovered from COVID-19. Sequenced: PBMCs or T cells enriched from blood (not recorded which).

The CDR3 DNA sequence: TGTGCCAGCAGCTTAAGGCGGGGTAATGAAAAACTGTTTTTT. This translates into CASSLRRGNEKLFF. The V call is TRBV7-6, the J call TRBJ1-4; D is ambiguous. This CDR3 is 14 amino acids long. Germline CDR1 is SGHVS and CDR2 is FNYEAQ. The V gene lost 2 bases and the J gene lost 4 bases, with 8 bases spanning the gap.